The 7 T cell receptor beta chains below come from one sample, sequenced in a study of shared clonotypes between healthy human individuals. Sequenced by immunoSEQ multiplex PCR; TCRdb stores in-frame clones only, minus some. This table has around 2.1 million clones, about 93% appearing once. CD45RO-negative, CCR7-positively selected cells formed the naive CD8 fraction, excluding terminally differentiated effector memory CD45RA+ cells. Sequenced: naive CD8+ T cells from PBMCs. The receptor source for this set is a young man in good health. Some clones in this sample may be carry-over from other donors' samples.

The rearrangement joins TRBV7-9 to TRBJ2-7; D might be TRBD1 or TRBD2, each matching 5 bases. V lost 5 bases and J 9 bases, leaving 23 bases between the germline ends. The CDR3 has 15 amino acids. The germline gives CDR1 SEHNR, CDR2 FQNEAQ (reference sequence). The CDR3 region is CASSLPPGRNAGQYF. The CDR3 DNA reads as TGTGCCAGCAGCCTCCCCCCGGGACGGAACGCCGGGCAGTACTTC.

The gene calls are TRBV11-2 and TRBJ2-7; 7 bases map to TRBD1. Germline V gives CDR1 SGHAT, CDR2 FQNNGV. Unmatched junction bases numbered 7, after V lost 5 bases and J lost 0 bases. CDR3 length equals 15 residues. Written as DNA, the CDR3 is TGTGCCAGCAGCGACCGGGACAGTTACTCCTACGAGCAGTACTTC. Translated: CASSDRDSYSYEQYF.

The chain links TRBV5-6 to TRBJ2-5, with D unclear. V lost 5 bases, J lost 0 bases, and 8 bases lay in between. CDR1 is SGHDT, CDR2 YYEEEE, per germline. The CDR3 loop spans 13 amino acids. This CDR3 reads CASRRLYQETQYF. The CDR3 DNA sequence: TGTGCCAGCAGGAGGCTGTACCAAGAGACCCAGTACTTC.

This chain links TRBV7-6 with TRBJ2-3; D may be TRBD2 (5 bases). Germline CDR1 and CDR2: SGHVS and FNYEAQ. Trimming cost V 0 bases and J 2 bases, with 15 bases left between them. The CDR3 length is 17 residues. CDR3 loop: CASSLARRRAPTDTQYF. The CDR3 DNA sequence: TGTGCCAGCAGCTTAGCGAGGCGGCGGGCGCCCACAGATACGCAGTATTTT.

J is TRBJ2-1 and V is TRBV5-1; possibly TRBD1 for D (5 bases). The CDR3 is made up of 16 amino acids. Germline assignment: CDR1 SGHRS and CDR2 YFSETQ. V lost 4 bases and J lost 5, with 19 bases in between. DNA of the CDR3: TGCGCCAGCAGCCTTATGGGGCGGATTAGGGACAATGAGCAGTTCTTC. This codes for CASSLMGRIRDNEQFF.

The rearrangement joins TRBV5-6 to TRBJ2-3; possibly TRBD2 for D (5 bases). The germline V and J ends were trimmed by 0 bases and 3 bases, with 14 bases remaining between them. This CDR3 comprises 16 residues. In germline, CDR1 is SGHDT, CDR2 YYEEEE. The CDR3, as DNA: TGTGCCAGCAGCTTGGCGGGATATGCCGGGACAGATACGCAGTATTTT. The encoded protein is CASSLAGYAGTDTQYF.

The chain is built from TRBV9 and TRBJ1-2, with D perhaps matching TRBD1 (5 bases). The CDR3 totals 13 residues. Germline lookup yields CDR1 SGDLS and CDR2 YYNGEE. The V and J ends lost 7 bases and 7 bases respectively, with 17 bases between them. The CDR3 DNA reads as TGTGCCAGCTCCGGAGGGGCGTTGGGTGGCTACACCTTC. Residues: CASSGGALGGYTF. The full variable domain, completed using reference TRBV9 and TRBJ1-2, is DSGVTQTPKHLITATGQRVTLRCSPRSGDLSVYWYQQSLDQGLQFLIQYYNGEERAKGNILERFSAQQFPDLHSELNLSSLELGDSALYFCASSGGALGGYTFGSGTRLTVV.